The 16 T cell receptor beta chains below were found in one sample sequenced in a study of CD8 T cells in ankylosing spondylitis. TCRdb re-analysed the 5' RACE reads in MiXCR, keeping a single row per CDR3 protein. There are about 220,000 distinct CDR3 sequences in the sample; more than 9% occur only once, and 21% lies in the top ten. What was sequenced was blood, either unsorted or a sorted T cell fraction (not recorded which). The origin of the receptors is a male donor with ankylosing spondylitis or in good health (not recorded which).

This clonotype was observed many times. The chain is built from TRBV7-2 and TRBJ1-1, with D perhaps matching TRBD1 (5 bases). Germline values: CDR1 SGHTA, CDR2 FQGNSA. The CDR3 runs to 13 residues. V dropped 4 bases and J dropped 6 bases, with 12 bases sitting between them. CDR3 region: CASSWERGSEAFF. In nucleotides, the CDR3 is TGTGCCAGCAGCTGGGAGCGGGGGTCTGAAGCTTTCTTT.

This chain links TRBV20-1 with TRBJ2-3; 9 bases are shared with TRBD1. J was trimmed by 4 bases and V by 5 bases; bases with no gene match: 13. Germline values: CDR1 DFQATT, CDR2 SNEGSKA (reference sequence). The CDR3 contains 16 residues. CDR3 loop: CSAASVGTGQADTQYF. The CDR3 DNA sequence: TGCAGTGCTGCCTCGGTCGGGACAGGGCAGGCAGATACGCAGTATTTT.

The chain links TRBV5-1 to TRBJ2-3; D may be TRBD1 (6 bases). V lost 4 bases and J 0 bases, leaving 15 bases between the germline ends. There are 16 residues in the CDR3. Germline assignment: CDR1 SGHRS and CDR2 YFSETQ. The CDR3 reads CASSREPGQSTDTQYF. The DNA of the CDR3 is TGCGCCAGCAGCCGAGAACCGGGACAAAGCACAGATACGCAGTATTTT.

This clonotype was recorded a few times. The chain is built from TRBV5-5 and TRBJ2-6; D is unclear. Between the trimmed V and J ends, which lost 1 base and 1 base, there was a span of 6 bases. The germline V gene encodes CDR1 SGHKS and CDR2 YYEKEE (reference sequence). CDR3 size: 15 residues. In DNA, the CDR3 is TGTGCCAGCAGCTTGTACGGTTCTGGGGCCAACGTCCTGACTTTC. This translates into CASSLYGSGANVLTF.

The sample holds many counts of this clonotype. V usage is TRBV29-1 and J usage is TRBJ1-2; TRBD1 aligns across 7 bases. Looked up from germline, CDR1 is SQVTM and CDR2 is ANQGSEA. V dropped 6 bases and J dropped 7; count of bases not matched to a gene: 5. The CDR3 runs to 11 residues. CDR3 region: CSVRGGSGYTF. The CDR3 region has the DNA TGCAGCGTCAGGGGGGGTAGTGGCTACACCTTC.

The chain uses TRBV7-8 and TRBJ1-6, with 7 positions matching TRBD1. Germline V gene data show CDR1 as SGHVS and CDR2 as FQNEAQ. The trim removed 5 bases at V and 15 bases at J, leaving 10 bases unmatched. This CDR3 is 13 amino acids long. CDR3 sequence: CASSPTLGQHLHF. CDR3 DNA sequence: TGTGCCAGCAGCCCAACCCTGGGACAGCACCTCCACTTT.

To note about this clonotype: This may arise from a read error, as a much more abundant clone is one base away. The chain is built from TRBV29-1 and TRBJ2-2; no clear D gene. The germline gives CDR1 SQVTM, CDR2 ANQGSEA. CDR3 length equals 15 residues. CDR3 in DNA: TGCCGCGTTGGGTCTGGGTTAGTAAACACCGGGGAGCTGTTTTTT. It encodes CRVGSGLVNTGELFF.

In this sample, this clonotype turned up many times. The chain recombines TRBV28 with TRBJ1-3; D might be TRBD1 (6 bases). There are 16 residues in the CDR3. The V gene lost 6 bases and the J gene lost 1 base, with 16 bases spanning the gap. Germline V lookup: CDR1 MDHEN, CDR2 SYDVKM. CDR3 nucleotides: TGTGCCAGCAGCGCCCCCAGGGGAAATTCTGGAAACACCATATATTTT. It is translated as CASSAPRGNSGNTIYF.

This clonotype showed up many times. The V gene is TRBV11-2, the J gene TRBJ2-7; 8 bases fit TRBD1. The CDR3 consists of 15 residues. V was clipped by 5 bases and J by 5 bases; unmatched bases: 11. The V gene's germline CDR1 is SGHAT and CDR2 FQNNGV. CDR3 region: CASSLRQGILNEQYF. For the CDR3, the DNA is TGTGCCAGCAGCCTTCGACAGGGGATTCTGAACGAGCAGTACTTC.

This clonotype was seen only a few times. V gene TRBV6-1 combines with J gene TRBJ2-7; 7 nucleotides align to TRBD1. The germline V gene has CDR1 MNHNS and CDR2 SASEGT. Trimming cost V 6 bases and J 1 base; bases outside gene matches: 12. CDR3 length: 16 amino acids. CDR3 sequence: CASSPKPATGSYEQYF. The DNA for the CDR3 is TGTGCCAGCAGCCCGAAGCCAGCGACAGGGTCCTACGAGCAGTACTTC.

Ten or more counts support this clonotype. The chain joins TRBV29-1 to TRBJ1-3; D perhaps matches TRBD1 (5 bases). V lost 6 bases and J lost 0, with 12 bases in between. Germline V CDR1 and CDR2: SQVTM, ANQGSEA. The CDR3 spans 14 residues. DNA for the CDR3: TGCAGCGTCACTGGGGCCAACTCTGGAAACACCATATATTTT. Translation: CSVTGANSGNTIYF.

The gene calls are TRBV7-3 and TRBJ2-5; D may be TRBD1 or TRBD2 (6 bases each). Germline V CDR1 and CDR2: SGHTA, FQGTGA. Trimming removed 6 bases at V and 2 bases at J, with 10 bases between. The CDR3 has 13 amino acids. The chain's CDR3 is CASSRGVQETQYF. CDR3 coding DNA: TGTGCCAGCAGTAGGGGGGTTCAAGAGACCCAGTACTTC.

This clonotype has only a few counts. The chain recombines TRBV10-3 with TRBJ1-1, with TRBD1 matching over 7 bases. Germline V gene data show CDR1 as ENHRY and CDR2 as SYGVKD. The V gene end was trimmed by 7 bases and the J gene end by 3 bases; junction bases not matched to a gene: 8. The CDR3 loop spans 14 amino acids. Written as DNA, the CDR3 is TGTGCCATCACCGAGACAGGGTCGGACACTGAAGCTTTCTTT. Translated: CAITETGSDTEAFF.

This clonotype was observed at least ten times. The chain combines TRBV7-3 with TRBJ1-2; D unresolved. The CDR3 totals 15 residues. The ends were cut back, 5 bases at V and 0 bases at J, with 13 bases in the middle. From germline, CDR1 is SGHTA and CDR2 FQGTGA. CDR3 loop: CASSQNGGSNYGYTF. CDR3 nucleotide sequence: TGTGCCAGCAGCCAAAACGGAGGGTCTAACTATGGCTACACCTTC.

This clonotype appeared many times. The CDR3 loop reads CSAKIQGLSGANVLTF. For the CDR3, the DNA is TGCAGTGCTAAAATACAGGGTCTCTCTGGGGCCAACGTCCTGACTTTC. V usage is TRBV20-1 and J usage is TRBJ2-6; D might be TRBD1 (6 bases). Germline CDR1 reads DFQATT; CDR2 reads SNEGSKA (reference sequence). With 4 bases removed from V and 0 bases from J, the gap between germline ends came to 13 bases. The CDR3 length is 16 residues.

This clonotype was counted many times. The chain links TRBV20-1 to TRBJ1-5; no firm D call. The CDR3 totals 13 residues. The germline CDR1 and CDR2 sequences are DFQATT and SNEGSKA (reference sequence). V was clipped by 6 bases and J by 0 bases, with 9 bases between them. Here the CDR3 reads CSAWPDSNQPQHF. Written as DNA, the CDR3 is TGCAGTGCCTGGCCGGATAGCAATCAGCCCCAGCATTTT.